Following are 11 T cell receptor beta chains from one sample sequenced in a study of T cells in localized non-small cell lung cancer. Clones were read by immunoSEQ multiplex PCR, and TCRdb kept only the in-frame ones, dropping some. The table lists some 52,000 clones, 80% of them singletons, with 3.5% to 5.5% in the top ten. The sequences come from PBMCs, collected before any cancer treatment. The receptors stem from a woman aged 40 to 75 with stage II lung adenocarcinoma.

The J gene is TRBJ1-3, the V gene TRBV9, with D hard to call. V dropped 0 bases and J dropped 0 bases, with 7 bases sitting between them. From germline, CDR1 is SGDLS and CDR2 YYNGEE. This CDR3 is 15 amino acids long. The chain's CDR3 is CASSVEASSGNTIYF. As DNA, the CDR3 is TGTGCCAGCAGCGTAGAGGCCTCCTCTGGAAACACCATATATTTT.

The CDR3 nucleotides read TGTGCCAGTAGCCCAGGAGGGGAGGCCCGGGAGCAGTACTTC. It is translated as CASSPGGEAREQYF. The rearrangement uses TRBV19 and TRBJ2-7; maybe TRBD2 (6 bases). V lost 6 bases and J lost 7, with 19 bases in between. The CDR3 length is 14 residues. Germline V gene sequence: CDR1 LNHDA, CDR2 SQIVND (reference sequence).

The CDR3 reads CASSMSAVQPQHF. The CDR3, as DNA: TGTGCCAGTAGTATGTCGGCGGTTCAGCCCCAGCATTTT. This chain links TRBV19 with TRBJ1-5; D uncertain. CDR1 and CDR2 from the germline V gene are LNHDA and SQIVND (reference sequence). The length of the CDR3 is 13 residues. V was pared by 3 bases and J by 6 bases, with 9 bases between.

This chain uses TRBV14 with TRBJ1-6; the match to TRBD1 covers 9 bases. This CDR3 is built from 15 residues. CDR1 is SGHDN, CDR2 FVKESK, per germline. Losses at the gene ends were 2 bases for V and 7 bases for J; bases not matched to a gene: 3. This chain's CDR3 is CASSQIQGANSPLHF. DNA of the CDR3: TGTGCCAGCAGCCAAATACAGGGGGCGAATTCACCCCTCCACTTT.

The chain carries TRBV28 and TRBJ2-6; D is ambiguous. The ends were cut back, 3 bases at V and 0 bases at J, with 12 bases in the middle. The CDR3 is made up of 17 amino acids. The germline V gene has CDR1 MDHEN and CDR2 SYDVKM. Here the CDR3 DNA reads TGTGCCAGCAGTTTCGCAGATATTAGCTCTGGGGCCAACGTCCTGACTTTC. Translation gives CASSFADISSGANVLTF.

This chain links TRBV28 with TRBJ1-2; weak D call: TRBD1 (6 bases). Germline assignment: CDR1 MDHEN and CDR2 SYDVKM. The length of the CDR3 is 16 residues. V was shortened by 8 bases and J by 3 bases, with 22 bases between the two germline ends. CDR3: CASEGVEGGSDYGYTF. CDR3 bases: TGTGCCAGCGAGGGGGTGGAGGGAGGAAGCGACTATGGCTACACCTTC.

V is TRBV7-9 and J is TRBJ2-5, with 9 positions matching TRBD2. Losses at the gene ends were 0 bases for V and 3 bases for J; bases not matched to a gene: 2. Looked up from germline, CDR1 is SEHNR and CDR2 is FQNEAQ (reference sequence). The CDR3 runs to 15 residues. The CDR3 DNA is TGTGCCAGCAGCTTAGCGGGACTAGCCAAAGAGACCCAGTACTTC. Its protein is CASSLAGLAKETQYF. The full variable domain, with the rest looked up from reference TRBV7-9 and TRBJ2-5, is DTGVSQNPRHKITKRGQNVTFRCDPISEHNRLYWYRQTLGQGPEFLTYFQNEAQLEKSRLLSDRFSAERPKGSFSTLEIQRTEQGDSAMYLCASSLAGLAKETQYFGPGTRLLVL.

This chain connects TRBV6-5 to TRBJ2-3; D may match TRBD1 or TRBD2 (5 bases each). The V gene's germline CDR1 is MNHEY and CDR2 SVGAGI. This CDR3 region has 14 residues. V was trimmed by 9 bases and J by 4 bases, leaving 17 bases between them. The CDR3 DNA reads as TGTGCCAGTTCCGTGGGGGTTTATGCAGATACGCAGTATTTT. Translating it yields CASSVGVYADTQYF.

The rearrangement uses TRBV2 and TRBJ1-5; no firm D call. CDR1 and CDR2 (germline): SNHLY, FYNNEI. The CDR3 length is 13 residues. V was pared by 6 bases and J by 3 bases, with 9 bases between. CDR3 in amino acids: CASRSGPNQPQHF. The CDR3 DNA follows: TGTGCCAGCAGGAGCGGCCCCAATCAGCCCCAGCATTTT.

The rearrangement uses TRBV7-9 and TRBJ2-1; a weak D match, TRBD2 (6 bases). V was clipped by 7 bases and J by 7 bases, with 11 bases between them. This CDR3 has 12 residues. Looked up from germline, CDR1 is SEHNR and CDR2 is FQNEAQ (reference sequence). This CDR3 is CASTGDWNEQFF. CDR3 sequence (DNA): TGTGCCAGCACGGGGGATTGGAATGAGCAGTTCTTC.

CDR3 coding DNA: TGCGCCAGCAGCTTGGAAATACTAGGAGGGAATGAGCAGTTCTTC. This encodes CASSLEILGGNEQFF. The V call is TRBV5-1, the J call TRBJ2-1; possible D gene TRBD2, 6 bases. The CDR3 covers 15 residues. Germline V gene lookup returns CDR1 SGHRS and CDR2 YFSETQ. The ends were cut back, 0 bases at V and 7 bases at J, with 14 bases in the middle.